Listed here are 24 T cell receptor beta chains from one sample, sequenced in a study of cytomegalovirus exposure and HLA in healthy donors. Profiling relied on immunoSEQ multiplex PCR, and the TCRdb table lists in-frame clones only, not all of them. The repertoire consists of some 50,000 clones, with over 85% occurring once and the leading ten covering approximately 7.8%. Sequences were obtained from PBMCs. The receptors shown here come from a woman aged 18-30 years in good health and CMV-seropositive.

As DNA, the CDR3 is TGTGCCAGCAGCTTAGATCCCGTGCTAGCGAAGACCCAGTACTTC. Translated, it gives CASSLDPVLAKTQYF. The chain uses TRBV11-2 and TRBJ2-5; D might be TRBD2 (6 bases). Trimming shortened V by 0 bases and J by 6 bases, and 14 bases separated the two germline ends. Germline V CDR1 and CDR2: SGHAT, FQNNGV. The length of the CDR3 is 15 residues.

The chain combines TRBV27 with TRBJ2-2; 8 bases are shared with TRBD1. CDR1 is MNHEY, CDR2 SMNVEV, per germline (reference sequence). The trim removed 3 bases at V and 1 base at J, leaving 1 base unmatched. This CDR3 has 15 residues. CDR3 in amino acids: CASSFDRGNTGELFF. The CDR3 nucleotides are TGTGCCAGCAGTTTTGACAGGGGGAACACCGGGGAGCTGTTTTTT.

The chain carries TRBV11-2 and TRBJ1-5; TRBD1 matches at 8 bases. CDR1 and CDR2 (germline): SGHAT, FQNNGV. The CDR3 is 14 residues long. With 5 bases clipped from V and 3 bases from J, the junction kept 3 bases outside the gene matches. The CDR3 nucleotides are TGTGCCAGCAGCCTGGACAGGGTCAATCAGCCCCAGCATTTT. Translating it yields CASSLDRVNQPQHF.

The V and J genes are TRBV6-1 and TRBJ2-5, with D tentatively TRBD2 (5 bases). The V and J ends lost 2 bases and 0 bases respectively, with 10 bases between them. Per germline, CDR1 MNHNS and CDR2 SASEGT. CDR3 size: 15 residues. Here the CDR3 DNA reads TGTGCCAGCAGTGAATCCCCCGGGGACCAAGAGACCCAGTACTTC. Its protein is CASSESPGDQETQYF.

The chain recombines TRBV19 with TRBJ2-1, with 10 bases that match TRBD1. This CDR3 comprises 14 residues. Germline V CDR1 and CDR2: LNHDA, SQIVND (reference sequence). V lost 7 bases, J lost 6 bases, and 6 bases stayed unmatched. The CDR3 bases are TGTGCCAGTATCGACAGGGGGCGAATCAATGAGCAGTTCTTC. Translated: CASIDRGRINEQFF. Combining the CDR3 with reference TRBV19 and TRBJ2-1 gives the whole variable domain DGGITQSPKYLFRKEGQNVTLSCEQNLNHDAMYWYRQDPGQGLRLIYYSQIVNDFQKGDIAEGYSVSREKKESFPLTVTSAQKNPTAFYLCASIDRGRINEQFFGPGTRLTVL.

The chain recombines TRBV4-1 with TRBJ1-2; D is unresolved. Between the trimmed V and J ends, which lost 1 base and 5 bases, there was a span of 8 bases. Germline V lookup: CDR1 MGHRA, CDR2 YSYEKL. CDR3 length: 13 amino acids. In DNA, the CDR3 is TGCGCCAGCAGCCAAGGAAACGGGTATGGCTACACCTTC. It codes for CASSQGNGYGYTF.

V gene TRBV4-2 combines with J gene TRBJ2-3; 7 nucleotides agree with TRBD2. J was trimmed by 2 bases and V by 4 bases; bases with no gene match: 15. There are 18 residues in the CDR3. The germline CDR1 and CDR2 sequences are LGHNA and YNFKEQ. The CDR3 sequence is CASSPRLAENHLTDTQYF. CDR3 nucleotide sequence: TGTGCCAGCAGCCCCCGGCTAGCGGAAAACCACCTCACAGATACGCAGTATTTT.

The chain carries TRBV5-6 and TRBJ1-1, with TRBD1 matching over 9 bases. Germline V gene sequence: CDR1 SGHDT, CDR2 YYEEEE. J lost 1 base, V lost 2 bases, and 3 bases had no gene match. This CDR3 is built from 15 residues. The CDR3 bases are TGTGCCAGCAGCTTAACAGGGGGCGGGAACACTGAAGCTTTCTTT. As protein: CASSLTGGGNTEAFF.

This chain links TRBV18 with TRBJ1-1; 10 bases agree with TRBD1. CDR1 is KGHSH and CDR2 is LQKENI in the germline V gene. Trimming at V came to 4 bases and at J to 1 base, leaving 3 bases not matched to a gene. The CDR3 contains 15 residues. The CDR3 coding sequence is TGTGCCAGCTCACGGGACAGGGGCCAGAACACTGAAGCTTTCTTT. Translated, it gives CASSRDRGQNTEAFF.

J is TRBJ2-7 and V is TRBV27; 15 bases align to TRBD2. CDR3 length: 15 amino acids. Germline CDR1 and CDR2: MNHEY and SMNVEV (reference sequence). J lost 7 bases, V lost 7 bases, and 8 bases had no gene match. The CDR3 loop reads CASTAGTSGRTEQYF. The DNA of the CDR3 is TGTGCCAGCACAGCCGGGACTAGCGGGAGGACAGAGCAGTACTTC.

The chain recombines TRBV15 with TRBJ2-5; 7 nucleotides line up with TRBD1. Germline V gene lookup returns CDR1 LNHNV and CDR2 YYDKDF (reference sequence). The CDR3 totals 18 residues. Germline trimming cut 0 bases from V and 5 bases from J; bases unmatched to any gene: 15. The CDR3 sequence: CATSRDRTPGQLRETQYF. The CDR3 nucleotides read TGTGCCACCAGCAGAGACCGGACTCCGGGACAGCTCCGGGAGACCCAGTACTTC.

The chain is built from TRBV19 and TRBJ2-2; 8 bases map to TRBD2. Trimming cost V 0 bases and J 5 bases; bases outside gene matches: 2. Germline lookup yields CDR1 LNHDA and CDR2 SQIVND (reference sequence). The CDR3 runs 15 residues. The CDR3 DNA follows: TGTGCCAGTAGTATAGAAGGCGGGAGGACCGGGGAGCTGTTTTTT. This gives the protein CASSIEGGRTGELFF.

The V gene is TRBV28, the J gene TRBJ1-5, with 10 bases aligning to TRBD1. Germline values: CDR1 MDHEN, CDR2 SYDVKM. This CDR3 comprises 17 residues. The V and J ends lost 2 bases and 3 bases, in that order; junction bases with no gene match: 7. The CDR3 here is CASSLAGTGDYNQPQHF. DNA for the CDR3: TGTGCCAGCAGTTTAGCTGGGACAGGGGATTACAATCAGCCCCAGCATTTT. The whole variable domain, remainder taken from reference TRBV28 and TRBJ1-5, is DVKVTQSSRYLVKRTGEKVFLECVQDMDHENMFWYRQDPGLGLRLIYFSYDVKMKEKGDIPEGYSVSREKKERFSLILESASTNQTSMYLCASSLAGTGDYNQPQHFGDGTRLSIL.

The genes are TRBV7-8 and TRBJ1-6; D is uncertain. The CDR3 has 13 residues. V was pared by 2 bases and J by 6 bases, with 5 bases between. The germline V gene encodes CDR1 SGHVS and CDR2 FQNEAQ. The CDR3 DNA reads as TGTGCCAGCAGCTTAATCGGTAATTCACCCCTCCACTTT. Encoded protein: CASSLIGNSPLHF.

V gene TRBV7-2 combines with J gene TRBJ2-7; 7 bases are shared with TRBD2. The germline CDR1 and CDR2 sequences are SGHTA and FQGNSA. This CDR3 is built from 16 residues. Trimming at V came to 1 base and at J to 1 base, leaving 7 bases not matched to a gene. The CDR3 spells CASSLEPWRESYEQYF. The CDR3 DNA sequence: TGTGCCAGCAGCTTAGAGCCCTGGCGGGAGTCCTACGAGCAGTACTTC.

The chain joins TRBV11-3 to TRBJ1-1, with D uncertain. Trimming removed 1 base from V and 3 bases from J, with 21 bases in between. The germline V gene encodes CDR1 SGHNT and CDR2 YENEEA. The CDR3 length is 18 residues. The CDR3 sequence is CASSLVGKWAEQDTEAFF. In DNA form, the CDR3 reads TGTGCCAGCAGCTTAGTCGGGAAATGGGCCGAGCAAGACACTGAAGCTTTCTTT.

This chain uses TRBV10-2 with TRBJ2-7; the match to TRBD2 covers 7 bases. CDR3 length: 12 amino acids. Germline CDR1 and CDR2: WSHSY and SAAADI. The ends lost 5 bases at V and 3 bases at J; junction bases unmatched: 1. CDR3 sequence reads: CASSTSVYEQYF. In nucleotides, the CDR3 is TGCGCCAGCAGTACTAGCGTCTACGAGCAGTACTTC.

This clone was counted a few times. The chain combines TRBV6-5 with TRBJ2-7; TRBD2 agrees at 9 bases. CDR1 and CDR2 from the germline V gene are MNHEY and SVGAGI. CDR3 length equals 14 residues. Trimming at V came to 5 bases and at J to 5 bases, leaving 7 bases not matched to a gene. The CDR3 sequence is CASSGSGSNHEQYF. The CDR3, as DNA: TGTGCCAGCAGTGGTAGCGGGAGTAACCACGAGCAGTACTTC.

The chain recombines TRBV6-1 with TRBJ1-1; the D gene is possibly TRBD1 (6 bases). Germline V gene data show CDR1 as MNHNS and CDR2 as SASEGT. V was cut by 5 bases and J by 4 bases, with 17 bases left in between. CDR3 length: 15 amino acids. The CDR3 loop is CASSPGTGSGTEAFF. The CDR3, as DNA: TGTGCCAGCAGTCCCGGAACAGGGTCGGGCACTGAAGCTTTCTTT.

A few counts support this clone. This chain joins TRBV4-2 and TRBJ1-2; 8 positions match TRBD1. J was trimmed by 4 bases and V by 2 bases; bases with no gene match: 12. Looked up from germline, CDR1 is LGHNA and CDR2 is YNFKEQ. There are 17 residues in the CDR3. Here the CDR3 reads CASSQKGDAGGLYGYTF. CDR3 sequence (DNA): TGTGCCAGCAGCCAAAAGGGAGATGCAGGGGGCCTCTATGGCTACACCTTC.

The CDR3, as DNA: TGTGCCAGCAGAGAGGACTGGACCCTCTACAATGAGCAGTTCTTC. Its protein is CASREDWTLYNEQFF. V is TRBV11-3 and J is TRBJ2-1, with D perhaps TRBD2 (5 bases). V lost 6 bases and J 3 bases, leaving 15 bases between the germline ends. The CDR3 has 15 residues. Looked up from germline, CDR1 is SGHNT and CDR2 is YENEEA.

The rearrangement joins TRBV19 to TRBJ2-1, with TRBD1 matching over 9 bases. Looked up from germline, CDR1 is LNHDA and CDR2 is SQIVND (reference sequence). This CDR3 spans 13 amino acids. With 4 bases clipped from V and 8 bases from J, the junction kept 3 bases outside the gene matches. CDR3 in amino acids: CASSTTGGDEQFF. In DNA form, the CDR3 reads TGTGCCAGTAGTACCACAGGGGGCGATGAGCAGTTCTTC. Filled out from reference TRBV19 and TRBJ2-1, the complete variable domain reads DGGITQSPKYLFRKEGQNVTLSCEQNLNHDAMYWYRQDPGQGLRLIYYSQIVNDFQKGDIAEGYSVSREKKESFPLTVTSAQKNPTAFYLCASSTTGGDEQFFGPGTRLTVL.

V gene TRBV30 combines with J gene TRBJ1-1, with TRBD1 matching 9 bases. Per germline, CDR1 GTSNPN and CDR2 SVGIG (reference sequence). V lost 0 bases and J lost 6; bases outside the gene matches: 2. There are 13 residues in the CDR3. CDR3 nucleotide sequence: TGTGCCTGGAGTGTACAGGGGGCATCTGAAGCTTTCTTT. Translating gives CAWSVQGASEAFF.

This sequence joins TRBV7-3 and TRBJ1-1, with 11 bases aligning to TRBD1. The CDR3 loop spans 17 amino acids. Trimming at V came to 5 bases and at J to 5 bases, leaving 13 bases not matched to a gene. Looked up from germline, CDR1 is SGHTA and CDR2 is FQGTGA. The CDR3 DNA follows: TGTGCCAGCAGCCCCGGACAGGGGGCTCGGTATGGGACTGAAGCTTTCTTT. This gives the protein CASSPGQGARYGTEAFF.